Following are 21 T cell receptor beta chains from one sample sequenced in a study of blood T cell repertoires in COVID-19. This table comes from immunoSEQ multiplex PCR, and its TCRdb copy is limited to in-frame clones, with some not included. The table lists roughly 340,000 clones, 75% to 90% of them singletons. Sequencing was carried out using peripheral blood. These receptors all stem from a woman in her fifties or sixties with COVID-19, enrolled during active disease.

V gene TRBV6-2 or TRBV6-3 combines with J gene TRBJ1-1, with a possible D match to TRBD1 (5 bases). Germline V gives CDR1 MNHEY, CDR2 SVGEGT. There are 15 residues in the CDR3. Trimming stripped 4 bases from V and 1 base from J, with 13 bases between. This CDR3 reads CASSSGDSANTEAFF. CDR3 DNA: TGTGCCAGCAGTTCCGGAGACAGCGCGAACACTGAAGCTTTCTTT.

V usage is TRBV5-1 and J usage is TRBJ2-1; 9 nucleotides align to TRBD1. Germline values: CDR1 SGHRS, CDR2 YFSETQ. Losses at the gene ends were 4 bases for V and 12 bases for J; bases not matched to a gene: 14. The CDR3 has 15 residues. The CDR3 nucleotides read TGCGCCAGCAGCCCGATACAGGGGGCTACTAGGGGGCAGTTCTTC. Protein: CASSPIQGATRGQFF. Supplemented by reference TRBV5-1 and TRBJ2-1, the full variable domain reads KAGVTQTPRYLIKTRGQQVTLSCSPISGHRSVSWYQQTPGQGLQFLFEYFSETQRNKGNFPGRFSGRQFSNSRSEMNVSTLELGDSALYLCASSPIQGATRGQFFGPGTRLTVL.

V usage is TRBV7-8 and J usage is TRBJ2-1, with 7 positions matching TRBD2. The germline V gene encodes CDR1 SGHVS and CDR2 FQNEAQ. After removal of 4 bases from V and 6 bases from J, the junction contained 9 bases not matched to a gene. The CDR3 is 15 residues long. The CDR3 nucleotides read TGTGCCAGCAGCTCTAGCGTGGGAGGGCTCAATGAGCAGTTCTTC. Protein: CASSSSVGGLNEQFF.

CDR3 bases: TGTGCCAGCAGTGACTCCCCTGTGAACACTGAAGCTTTCTTT. As protein: CASSDSPVNTEAFF. The chain employs TRBV25-1 and TRBJ1-1; the D is unclear. Germline V gene data show CDR1 as MGHDK and CDR2 as SYGVNS. The CDR3 length is 14 residues. V was shortened by 3 bases and J by 0 bases, with 8 bases between the two germline ends.

The chain links TRBV5-1 to TRBJ2-5; D is possibly TRBD1 (5 bases). Per germline, CDR1 SGHRS and CDR2 YFSETQ. The CDR3 sequence is 15 residues long. Trimming pared 1 base from V and 5 bases from J, leaving 15 bases between. This chain's CDR3 is CASSLSQGAWETQYF. The CDR3, as DNA: TGCGCCAGCAGCTTGTCTCAAGGGGCCTGGGAGACCCAGTACTTC. Combining the CDR3 with reference TRBV5-1 and TRBJ2-5 gives the whole variable domain KAGVTQTPRYLIKTRGQQVTLSCSPISGHRSVSWYQQTPGQGLQFLFEYFSETQRNKGNFPGRFSGRQFSNSRSEMNVSTLELGDSALYLCASSLSQGAWETQYFGPGTRLLVL.

This chain connects TRBV30 to TRBJ1-2; D might be TRBD1 (6 bases). V was shortened by 0 bases and J by 8 bases, with 16 bases between the two germline ends. The CDR3 has 14 residues. Per the germline V gene, CDR1 is GTSNPN and CDR2 is SVGIG (reference sequence). CDR3 sequence: CAWSVKRGGGGYTF. In DNA, the CDR3 is TGTGCCTGGAGTGTAAAAAGGGGAGGGGGAGGCTACACCTTC.

This sequence joins TRBV4-2 and TRBJ2-7, with D unclear. The CDR3 contains 13 residues. Germline CDR1 is LGHNA and CDR2 is YNFKEQ. Trimming left V 4 bases short and J 0 bases short, with 7 bases between. CDR3 in DNA: TGTGCCAGCAGCCCCACGAGCTCCTACGAGCAGTACTTC. As protein: CASSPTSSYEQYF.

The CDR3 nucleotides read TGTGCCAGCAGTCAGAGACTAGCGGGGGTCACAGATACGCAGTATTTT. It specifies CASSQRLAGVTDTQYF. The chain links TRBV2 to TRBJ2-3; TRBD2 matches 12 bases. The CDR3 is 16 amino acids. Trimming cost V 5 bases and J 2 bases; bases outside gene matches: 5. Germline CDR1 reads SNHLY; CDR2 reads FYNNEI.

J is TRBJ1-2 and V is TRBV19; 8 bases line up with TRBD1. The CDR3 consists of 14 residues. V dropped 2 bases and J dropped 5; count of bases not matched to a gene: 4. Germline V gene data show CDR1 as LNHDA and CDR2 as SQIVND (reference sequence). CDR3 DNA: TGTGCCAGTAGTATACCAGGGGGCAAGTATGGCTACACCTTC. This translates into CASSIPGGKYGYTF.

This clone was picked up one time. This chain links TRBV29-1 with TRBJ1-2; D is unresolved. The CDR3 has 10 residues. V was shortened by 4 bases and J by 5 bases, with 5 bases between the two germline ends. Germline values: CDR1 SQVTM, CDR2 ANQGSEA. In DNA form, the CDR3 reads TGCAGCGTTGCCGAGTATGGCTACACCTTC. It translates to CSVAEYGYTF.

This clone was seen only once. The chain links TRBV19 to TRBJ2-3; 12 nucleotides match TRBD2. Germline loops: CDR1 LNHDA, CDR2 SQIVND (reference sequence). V was clipped by 8 bases and J by 5 bases; unmatched bases: 5. This CDR3 has 14 residues. As DNA, the CDR3 is TGTGCCAGTCGACCGGGACTAGCGGGAGATACGCAGTATTTT. It translates to CASRPGLAGDTQYF.

This sequence joins TRBV11-2 and TRBJ1-1; 7 bases line up with TRBD1. Germline V lookup: CDR1 SGHAT, CDR2 FQNNGV. After removal of 2 bases from V and 8 bases from J, the junction contained 11 bases not matched to a gene. The CDR3 runs 15 residues. The CDR3 region is CASSLMSTRQGEAFF. For the CDR3, the DNA is TGTGCCAGCAGCTTAATGTCCACCCGACAGGGCGAAGCTTTCTTT.

This clone was seen just once. The J gene is TRBJ2-5, the V gene TRBV7-6, with a possible D match to TRBD1 (6 bases). Germline lookup yields CDR1 SGHVS and CDR2 FNYEAQ. This CDR3 is built from 14 residues. Trimming shortened V by 3 bases and J by 4 bases, and 12 bases separated the two germline ends. The CDR3 bases are TGTGCCAGCAGCTTGGCAGGGGCACGAGAGACCCAGTACTTC. The encoded protein is CASSLAGARETQYF.

V gene TRBV19 combines with J gene TRBJ2-7; 9 nucleotides agree with TRBD1. Germline CDR1 LNHDA, CDR2 SQIVND (reference sequence). V was pared by 5 bases and J by 5 bases, with 7 bases of the junction left unmatched. This CDR3 is 14 amino acids long. This chain's CDR3 is CASSPGTGSHEQYF. The CDR3 coding sequence is TGTGCCAGTAGTCCCGGGACAGGGTCCCACGAGCAGTACTTC.

This clone was recorded many times. V and J are TRBV7-2 and TRBJ1-4; D is unclear. Germline-derived CDR1 and CDR2 are SGHTA and FQGNSA. V was trimmed by 0 bases and J by 6 bases, leaving 5 bases between them. CDR3 size: 13 residues. Written as DNA, the CDR3 is TGTGCCAGCAGCTTAGCTCGGGATGAAAAACTGTTTTTT. It codes for CASSLARDEKLFF.

This clone was detected only a few times. The V gene is TRBV25-1, the J gene TRBJ1-1; D is possibly TRBD1 (5 bases). The ends were cut back, 5 bases at V and 3 bases at J, with 13 bases in the middle. Germline loops: CDR1 MGHDK, CDR2 SYGVNS. The CDR3 contains 14 residues. CDR3 DNA: TGTGCCAGCAGTTCTGCAGGGCTATACACTGAAGCTTTCTTT. Amino acids: CASSSAGLYTEAFF.

This sequence joins TRBV5-4 and TRBJ2-7, with TRBD2 matching 14 bases. The V and J ends lost 4 bases and 3 bases, in that order; junction bases with no gene match: 3. CDR1 and CDR2 from the germline V gene are SGHNT and YYREEE (reference sequence). The CDR3 length is 15 residues. CDR3 residues: CASSVGTSGSYEQYF. In DNA form, the CDR3 reads TGTGCCAGCAGCGTGGGGACTAGCGGGAGCTACGAGCAGTACTTC.

The CDR3 loop is CASSLGAFNSPLHF. The CDR3 DNA follows: TGCGCCAGCAGCTTAGGGGCCTTTAATTCACCCCTCCACTTT. The V gene is TRBV5-1, the J gene TRBJ1-6; maybe TRBD1 (5 bases). The germline V gene has CDR1 SGHRS and CDR2 YFSETQ. The ends were cut back, 2 bases at V and 6 bases at J, with 9 bases in the middle. CDR3 size: 14 residues.

The chain uses TRBV7-2 and TRBJ1-2, with 8 bases aligning to TRBD1. The CDR3 has 14 amino acids. Trimming cost V 4 bases and J 6 bases; bases outside gene matches: 7. Germline assignment: CDR1 SGHTA and CDR2 FQGNSA. Here the CDR3 reads CASSYLTGVDGYTF. CDR3 DNA: TGTGCCAGCAGCTATCTGACAGGGGTAGATGGCTACACCTTC.

This clone was counted only a few times. The chain employs TRBV9 and TRBJ1-1; no firm D call. Germline V CDR1 and CDR2: SGDLS, YYNGEE. CDR3 length: 14 residues. Trimming stripped 0 bases from V and 6 bases from J, with 12 bases between. In nucleotides, the CDR3 is TGTGCCAGCAGCGTAGATGGAGGGTGGGCTGAAGCTTTCTTT. This gives the protein CASSVDGGWAEAFF.

This clone appeared once. The V and J genes are TRBV4-3 and TRBJ2-7, with TRBD1 matching 9 bases. V lost 3 bases, J lost 7 bases, and 7 bases stayed unmatched. The CDR3 covers 14 residues. Germline lookup yields CDR1 LGHNA and CDR2 YSLEER. DNA of the CDR3: TGCGCCAGCAGCCACCTGTTGACAGGGGGGGAGCAGTACTTC. Translation gives CASSHLLTGGEQYF.